The TCR beta chain under discussion was sequenced for a study of tumor and adjacent non-tumor tissue in lung cancer listed by TCRdb under 2018. Some background on the complete study: Of the cohort, 12 patients had adenocarcinoma, 2 had squamous cell carcinoma and 1 had small cell lung cancer. The 15 or so patients were aged roughly 30 to 80 years, included around ten men and 5 women, and had TNM stage I to III disease. In total, sequencing yielded under 150 million productive TCRbeta reads, which works out to an average of about 4.2 million reads per sample. The study compared bulk TCRbeta repertoires between lung tumor tissue and matched distant non-tumor lung tissue from 15 or so lung cancer patients. For each patient, one tumor sample and one normal lung sample were taken, giving roughly 30 paired specimens that underwent TCRbeta CDR3 sequencing. Overall results and qualifications from the work: Younger patients had significantly higher TCR diversity, and higher tumor TCR diversity was associated with shorter overall and disease-free survival. Because peripheral blood was not sequenced, blood TCRbeta repertoires in the lung cancer patients of the study were not examined. Neither the sequencing platform nor unique molecular identifiers are named or mentioned anywhere in the methods. Only about 15 patients were in the cohort, and the authors stated that larger samples and more detailed clinical data are needed. TCR diversity (inverse Simpson) was significantly higher in tumor than in normal lung tissue (431.37 vs 166.20, P = 0.0075, Mann-Whitney U test). A significantly larger cumulative share of the repertoire was made up by the top 100 clones in normal lung than in tumor tissue.

This clonotype was observed a few times. What this receptor recognizes is not known. No much larger clone exists at a distance of one base, and base qualities are not known. To prepare the library, multiplex PCR was applied. The data were produced on an Illumina HiSeq 2500. TCRbeta libraries were constructed through three rounds of nested PCR with primers (Table S4) according to protocols modified from ARM-PCR. Before sequencing, PCR products of 200-500 bp were cut from the gel and purified using the QIAquick gel extraction kit. The original methods were these. Reads were cleaned with Trimmomatic, merged with FLASH into complete CDR3 sequences, and assigned to V(D)J germline segments with MiTCR. Clonal diversity was calculated as the inverse Simpson's index using VDJtools. Productive reads were defined as in-frame sequences without a premature stop codon. In-frame beta chains were kept once TCRdb had trimmed the public reads at Q25 with fastp and called clones with MiXCR. Under each unique CDR3 protein, matching rows form one entry showing the most common genes and DNA. The authors' filters were not applied to this entry. Across this sample there are tens of thousands of distinct CDR3 sequences, with around 64% seen only once. Of the sample, about 30% is held by the ten largest clones.

RNA was isolated from bulk unsorted tissue, and RNA quality was assessed with a NanoDrop ND-1000 and an Agilent 2100. Normal lung samples were distant non-tumor tissue taken more than 3 cm from the tumor edge. Donors were newly diagnosed lung cancer patients admitted for thoracic surgery in China between August and November 2014, without prior chemotherapy. Patients who had received previous radiotherapy or chemotherapy, or who had another concurrent cancer, were excluded from the study. Surgical tissue pieces of about 1-2.3 cm3 were preserved in RNAlater solution and were kept at -80 degrees C until use. Sequencing was done on a sample of distant non-tumor lung tissue. This sequence originates from a man in his sixties or seventies with non-small cell lung cancer.

The DNA sequence follows: TGTGCCAGCAGCAAAGATCCCCGTGGCAATCAGCCCCAGCATTTT. Its product reads: CASSKDPRGNQPQHF. This chain is built from TRBV21-1 and TRBJ1-5. TRBV21-1 is a recognized pseudogene. There are 15 amino acids in the CDR3, from cysteine to phenylalanine inclusive. The DNA shown is the 45-base CDR3, in frame from base 1.